This TCR beta chain emerged from a study of CD8+ T cells in alopecia areata. Study conclusions and caveats: Sharing of TCR sequences between patients (possibly for HLA-related reasons) was less clear than in mice. Resident alphabeta T cells of normal skin are also sequenced in scalp samples. Especially in alopecia totalis/universalis, lesional scalp showed greater clonality than normal scalp did.

This clone has a handful of counts. The antigen is undetermined. The sample holds other DNA sequences that translate to the same CDR3. It was cDNA, reverse transcribed from extracted RNA, that served as the sequencing template. Produced via immunoSEQ multiplex PCR; TCRdb's table is partial and in-frame only. The table records about 180,000 clones, around 64% of them present only once. Individuals with alopecia areata gave both lesional scalp punch biopsies and peripheral blood for collection. V lost 0 bases and J 4 bases, leaving 9 bases between the germline ends. The CDR3 is 13 residues long. Germline V lookup: CDR1 GTSNPN, CDR2 SVGIG (reference sequence).

This chain links TRBV30 with TRBJ1-1, with D perhaps TRBD1 (5 bases). Material: CD8+ T cells sorted from blood, obtained at week 0. The TCR was taken from a human donor with alopecia areata. The CDR3 sequence: CAWSVGGGTEAFF. CDR3 bases: TGTGCCTGGAGTGTGGGGGGGGGCACTGAAGCTTTCTTT.